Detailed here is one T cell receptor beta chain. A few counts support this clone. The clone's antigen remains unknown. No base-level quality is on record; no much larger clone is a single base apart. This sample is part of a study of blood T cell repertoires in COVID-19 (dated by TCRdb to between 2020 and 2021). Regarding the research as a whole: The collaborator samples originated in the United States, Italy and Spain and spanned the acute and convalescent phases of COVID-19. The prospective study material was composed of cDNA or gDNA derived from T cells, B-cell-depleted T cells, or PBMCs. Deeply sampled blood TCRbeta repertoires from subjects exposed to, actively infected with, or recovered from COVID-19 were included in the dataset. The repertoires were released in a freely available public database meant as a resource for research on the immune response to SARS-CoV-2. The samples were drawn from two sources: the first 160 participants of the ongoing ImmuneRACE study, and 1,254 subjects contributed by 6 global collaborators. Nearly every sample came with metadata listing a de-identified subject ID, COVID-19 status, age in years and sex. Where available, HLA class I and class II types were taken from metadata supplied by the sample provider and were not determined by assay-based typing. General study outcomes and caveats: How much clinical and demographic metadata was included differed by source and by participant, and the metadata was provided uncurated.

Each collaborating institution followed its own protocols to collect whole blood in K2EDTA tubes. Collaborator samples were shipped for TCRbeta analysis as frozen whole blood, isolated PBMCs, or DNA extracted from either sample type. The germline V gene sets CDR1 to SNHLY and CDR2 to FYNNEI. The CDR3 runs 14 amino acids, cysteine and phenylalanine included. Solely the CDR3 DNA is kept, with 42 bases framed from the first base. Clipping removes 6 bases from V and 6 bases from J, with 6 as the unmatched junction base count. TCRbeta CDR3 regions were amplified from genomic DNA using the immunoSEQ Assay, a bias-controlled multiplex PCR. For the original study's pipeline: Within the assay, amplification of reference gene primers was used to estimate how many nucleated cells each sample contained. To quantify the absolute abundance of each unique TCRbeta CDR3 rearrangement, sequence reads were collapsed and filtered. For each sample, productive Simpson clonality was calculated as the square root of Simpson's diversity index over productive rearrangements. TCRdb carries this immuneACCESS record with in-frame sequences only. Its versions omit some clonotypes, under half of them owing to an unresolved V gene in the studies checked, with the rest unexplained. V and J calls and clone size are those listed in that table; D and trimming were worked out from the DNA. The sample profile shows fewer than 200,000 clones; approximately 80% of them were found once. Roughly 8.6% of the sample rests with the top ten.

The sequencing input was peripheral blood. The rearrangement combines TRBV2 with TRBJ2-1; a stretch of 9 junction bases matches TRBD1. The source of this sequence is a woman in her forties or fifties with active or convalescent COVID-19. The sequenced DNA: TGTGCCAGCAGGGGACAGACAGGGGGCAATGAGCAGTTCTTC. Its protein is CASRGQTGGNEQFF.